These T cell receptor beta chains were read from a single sample in a study of T-cell reconstitution after alpha-beta-depleted transplantation in children. TCRdb ran MiXCR on the PCR reads and lists one entry per CDR3 protein. The data contain a few hundred thousand distinct CDR3 sequences, around 9.9% of them singletons. Sample: PBMCs, taken before TCRalphabeta/CD19-depleted stem cell transplant. The receptors were gathered from a child younger than two with acute myeloid leukemia, due to receive a stem cell transplant. CDR3s include the opening cysteine and the closing phenylalanine or tryptophan. D genes are given only for firm matches. Size is stated for part of the rows, as once, few or many counts, or as a class when the clone is expanded.

clone_size j_call v_call d_call cdr3_aa cdr3_nt
many TRBJ1-4 TRBV3-1 NA CASSQGGGPNEKLFF TGTGCCAGCAGCCAAGGAGGGGGACCTAATGAAAAACTGTTTTTT
many TRBJ2-5 TRBV20-1 TRBD2 CSASRDYETQYF TGCAGTGCTAGCCGGGACTATGAGACCCAGTACTTC
many TRBJ2-1 TRBV20-1 NA CSAISGGRENEQFF TGCAGTGCTATAAGTGGGGGGCGAGAGAATGAGCAGTTCTTC
many TRBJ1-1 TRBV7-2 NA CASTLGAGLTEAFF TGTGCCAGCACCCTCGGCGCCGGGCTCACTGAAGCTTTCTTT
NA TRBJ2-7 TRBV19 NA CASSGSGLHEQYF TGTGCCAGCTCCGGGAGCGGGCTCCACGAGCAGTACTTC
NA TRBJ2-1 TRBV12-3/TRBV12-4 TRBD2 CASSSFSGGNEQFF TGTGCCAGCAGTTCCTTTAGCGGGGGCAATGAGCAGTTCTTC
many TRBJ2-7 TRBV24-1 TRBD2 CATSDPGGAPYEQYF TGTGCCACCAGTGACCCCGGGGGGGCACCCTACGAGCAGTACTTC
many TRBJ2-1 TRBV5-1 NA CASSPMGYNEQFF TGCGCCAGCAGCCCTATGGGCTACAATGAGCAGTTCTTC
many TRBJ2-7 TRBV12-3/TRBV12-4 NA CASSFYSYEQYF TGTGCCAGCAGTTTTTATAGCTACGAGCAGTACTTC
many TRBJ1-2 TRBV5-1 TRBD1 CASSFGTGTYGYTF TGCGCCAGCAGCTTTGGGACAGGGACCTATGGCTACACCTTC
many TRBJ2-3 TRBV27 TRBD2 CATLGGGPRDTQYF TGTGCCACCCTTGGGGGAGGGCCCCGAGATACGCAGTATTTT
few TRBJ2-5 TRBV5-1 TRBD2 CASSLRASGIGETQYF TGCGCCAGCAGCTTGCGGGCTAGCGGGATTGGTGAGACCCAGTACTTC
many TRBJ2-1 TRBV5-1 NA CASSFYPDNEQFF TGCGCCAGCAGCTTTTATCCTGACAATGAGCAGTTCTTC
few TRBJ2-1 TRBV10-3 NA CAIWRGAGVNEQFF TGTGCCATCTGGAGGGGGGCGGGGGTCAATGAGCAGTTCTTC